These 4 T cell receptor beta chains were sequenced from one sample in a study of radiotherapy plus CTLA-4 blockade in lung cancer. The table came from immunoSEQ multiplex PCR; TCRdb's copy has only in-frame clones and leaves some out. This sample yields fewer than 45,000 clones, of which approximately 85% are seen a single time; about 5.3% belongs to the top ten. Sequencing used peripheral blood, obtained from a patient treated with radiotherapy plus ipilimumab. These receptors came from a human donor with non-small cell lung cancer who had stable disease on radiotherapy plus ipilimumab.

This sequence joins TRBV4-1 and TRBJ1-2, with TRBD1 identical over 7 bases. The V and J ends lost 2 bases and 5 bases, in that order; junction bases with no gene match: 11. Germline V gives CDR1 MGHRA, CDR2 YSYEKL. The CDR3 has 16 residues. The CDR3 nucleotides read TGCGCCAGCAGCCAACGGCCCGACAGGGTTAGGTATGGCTACACCTTC. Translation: CASSQRPDRVRYGYTF.

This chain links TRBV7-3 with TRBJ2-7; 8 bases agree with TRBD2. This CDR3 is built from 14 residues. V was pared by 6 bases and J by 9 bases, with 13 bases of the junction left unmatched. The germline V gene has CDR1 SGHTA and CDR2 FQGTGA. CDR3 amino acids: CASRPLGGGRWQYF. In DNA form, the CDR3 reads TGTGCCAGCAGACCCCTCGGGGGGGGGAGGTGGCAGTACTTC.

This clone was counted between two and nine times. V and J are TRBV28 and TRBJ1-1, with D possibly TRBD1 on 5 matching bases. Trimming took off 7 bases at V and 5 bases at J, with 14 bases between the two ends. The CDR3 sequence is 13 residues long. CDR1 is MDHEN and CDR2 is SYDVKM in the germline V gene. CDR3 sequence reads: CASNPDSLTEAFF. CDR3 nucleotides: TGTGCCAGCAACCCTGACAGTTTGACTGAAGCTTTCTTT.

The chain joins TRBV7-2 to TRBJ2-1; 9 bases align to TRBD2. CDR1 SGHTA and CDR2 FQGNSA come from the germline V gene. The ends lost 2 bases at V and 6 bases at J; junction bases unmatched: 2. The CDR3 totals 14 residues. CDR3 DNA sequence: TGTGCCAGCAGCTTAAAAGCGGGAGGCAATGAGCAGTTCTTC. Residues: CASSLKAGGNEQFF.